This TCR beta chain derives from a study of spatial heterogeneity in lung cancer. Each CDR3 protein gets one entry after TCRdb re-called the 5' RACE reads with MiXCR. Of thousands of distinct CDR3 sequences in the sample, about 8% were seen once. Findings and limits, study-wide: Tumoral mutation counts were tracked by counts of expanded intratumoral alpha and beta TCRs. Estimated coverage of tumor T cells was roughly 6.4% for alpha and 11% to 15% for beta chains.

This clonotype is medium-sized by share. Its cognate antigen is unknown. With V trimmed by 5 bases and J by 3 bases, 5 bases remained unmatched. The CDR3 has 15 residues. Germline V gene sequence: CDR1 DFQATT, CDR2 SNEGSKA (reference sequence). Time point in this sample: sample taken at primary tumor resection. The gene calls are TRBV20-1 and TRBJ2-3, with 13 bases matching TRBD2. Sequenced material: lung tumor tissue, taken at surgery. The sequence came from a female donor with early-stage non-small cell lung cancer. The CDR3 here is CSASRTSGRTDTQYF. The CDR3 coding sequence is TGCAGTGCTTCAAGGACTAGCGGGAGAACAGATACGCAGTATTTT.